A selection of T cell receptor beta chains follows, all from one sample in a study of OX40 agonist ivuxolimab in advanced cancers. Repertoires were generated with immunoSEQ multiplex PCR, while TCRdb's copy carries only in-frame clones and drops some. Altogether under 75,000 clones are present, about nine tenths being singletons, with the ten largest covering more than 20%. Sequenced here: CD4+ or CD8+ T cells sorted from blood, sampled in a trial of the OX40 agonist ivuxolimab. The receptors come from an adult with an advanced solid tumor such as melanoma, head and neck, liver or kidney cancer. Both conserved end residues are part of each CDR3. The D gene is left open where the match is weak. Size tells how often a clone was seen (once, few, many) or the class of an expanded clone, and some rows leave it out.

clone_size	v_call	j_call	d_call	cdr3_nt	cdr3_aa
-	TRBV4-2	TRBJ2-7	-	TGTGCCAGCAGCCAAGAGGACTTTTACGAGCAGTACTTC	CASSQEDFYEQYF
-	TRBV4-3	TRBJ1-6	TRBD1	TGCGCCAGCAGCCAGACAGGGGCAAATTCACCCCTCCACTTT	CASSQTGANSPLHF
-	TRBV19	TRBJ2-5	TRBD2	TGTGCCAGTAGTGACAAGGCGGAGCTAGCGGGAGGGCCCCGAGAGACCCAGTACTTC	CASSDKAELAGGPRETQYF
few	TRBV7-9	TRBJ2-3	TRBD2	TGTGCCAGCAGCTTATTTTCGGGAGGACTCGCAGATACGCAGTATTTT	CASSLFSGGLADTQYF
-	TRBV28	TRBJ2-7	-	TGTGCCAGCAGTTTCCGGCCTCTGGTAGGTCCCTACGAGCAGTACTTC	CASSFRPLVGPYEQYF
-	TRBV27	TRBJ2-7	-	TGTGCCAGCAGTTTACTTAGGCTCGGGTCCTACGAGCAGTACTTC	CASSLLRLGSYEQYF
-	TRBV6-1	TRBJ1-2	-	TGTGCCAGCAGTGAAGGTGAGGGCGACACCTTC	CASSEGEGDTF
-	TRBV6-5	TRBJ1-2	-	TGTGCCAGCAGCCCCATCCACGCCACCGACTATGGCTACACCTTC	CASSPIHATDYGYTF
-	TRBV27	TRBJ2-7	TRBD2	TGTGCCAGCAGAAAAATCCCCCCCAGCGGGAGATGGTCCTACGAGCAGTACTTC	CASRKIPPSGRWSYEQYF
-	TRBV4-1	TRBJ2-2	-	TGCGCCAGCAGCCAAGGAGGGAGTAACACCGGGGAGCTGTTTTTT	CASSQGGSNTGELFF
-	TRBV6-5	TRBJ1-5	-	TGTGCCAGCAGCATACAAGTGAATCAGCCCCAGCATTTT	CASSIQVNQPQHF
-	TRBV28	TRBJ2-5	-	TGTGCCAGCAGCGATAGTGCGGGGCAAGAGACCCAGTACTTC	CASSDSAGQETQYF
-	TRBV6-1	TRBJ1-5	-	TGTGCCAGCAGTGTAACAGGGTGGGAAAGTCAGCCCCAGCATTTT	CASSVTGWESQPQHF
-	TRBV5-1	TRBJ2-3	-	TGCGCCAGCAGCTTAGAGGGCACAGATACGCAGTATTTT	CASSLEGTDTQYF
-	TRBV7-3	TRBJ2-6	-	TGTGCCAGCAGCTCTCAGCTGTTCGGAACTGGGGCCAACGTCCTGACTTTC	CASSSQLFGTGANVLTF
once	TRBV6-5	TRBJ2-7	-	TGTGCCAGCAGCTTGACAGTCTCCTACGAGCAGTACTTC	CASSLTVSYEQYF
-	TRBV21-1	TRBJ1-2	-	TGTGCCAGCAGCAAAGATAATGTGGGGGGACGCTATGGCTACACCTTC	CASSKDNVGGRYGYTF
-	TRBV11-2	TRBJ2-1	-	TGTGCCAGCAGCTTAGGGTTGGATGAGCAGTTCTTC	CASSLGLDEQFF
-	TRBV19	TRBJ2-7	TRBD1	TGTGCCAGTGGGCAGGGGGCTTACTCCTACGAGCAGTACTTC	CASGQGAYSYEQYF
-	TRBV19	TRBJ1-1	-	TGTGCCAGTACCACGACACCGAACACTGAAGCTTTCTTT	CASTTTPNTEAFF
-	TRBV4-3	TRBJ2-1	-	TGCGCCAGCAGCCTAAGTGTGGGGAGCTCCTACAATGAGCAGTTCTTC	CASSLSVGSSYNEQFF
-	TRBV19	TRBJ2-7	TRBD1	TGTGCCAGTAGTACAAAACTTCCGGGACAGATATACGAGCAGTACTTC	CASSTKLPGQIYEQYF